These 22 T cell receptor beta chains were all obtained from the same sample, sequenced in a study of blood T cell repertoires in COVID-19. Libraries were prepared by immunoSEQ multiplex PCR; TCRdb keeps only in-frame clonotypes and omits some of them. The sample lists 60,000 to 80,000 clones, around nine tenths occurring once. The sample taken for sequencing was peripheral blood. Receptors were obtained from a man between 70 and 80 years old with acute or convalescent COVID-19.

V usage is TRBV19 and J usage is TRBJ2-2; tentatively, D is TRBD1 (6 bases). The CDR3 sequence is 15 residues long. In germline, CDR1 is LNHDA, CDR2 SQIVND (reference sequence). V was trimmed by 3 bases and J by 3 bases, leaving 11 bases between them. CDR3 loop: CASSIGDIYTGELFF. The CDR3 region has the DNA TGTGCCAGTAGTATCGGGGACATCTACACCGGGGAGCTGTTTTTT.

The V call is TRBV18, the J call TRBJ2-5; a weak D match, TRBD2 (6 bases). From germline, CDR1 is KGHSH and CDR2 LQKENI. V was trimmed by 4 bases and J by 2 bases, leaving 11 bases between them. The CDR3 covers 14 residues. CDR3 in DNA: TGTGCCAGCTCACTAGCGGTCAAACAAGAGACCCAGTACTTC. It yields the protein CASSLAVKQETQYF.

The rearrangement joins TRBV5-1 to TRBJ2-2, with 8 bases fitting TRBD2. V was clipped by 4 bases and J by 7 bases; unmatched bases: 6. The CDR3 covers 14 residues. Germline V gives CDR1 SGHRS, CDR2 YFSETQ. In nucleotides, the CDR3 is TGCGCCAGCAGCCCCGGGGGGGCAGACGGGGAGCTGTTTTTT. It encodes CASSPGGADGELFF.

J is TRBJ2-7 and V is TRBV20-1, with TRBD1 matching 8 bases. The CDR3 has 15 residues. Trimming cost V 3 bases and J 1 base; bases outside gene matches: 8. Germline CDR1 is DFQATT and CDR2 is SNEGSKA (reference sequence). The DNA for the CDR3 is TGCAGTGCTAGTCAACCAGGGGGCAGTTCCTACGAGCAGTACTTC. It is translated as CSASQPGGSSYEQYF.

The chain recombines TRBV7-9 with TRBJ1-1; TRBD1 is a possible D gene (5 bases). Germline V CDR1 and CDR2: SEHNR, FQNEAQ (reference sequence). The V end was cut by 2 bases, the J end by 0 bases, with 10 bases between. The CDR3 is made up of 15 amino acids. DNA for the CDR3: TGTGCCAGCAGCTTACGGGGGGGACTGAACACTGAAGCTTTCTTT. Its protein is CASSLRGGLNTEAFF.

The rearrangement joins TRBV9 to TRBJ2-3; 14 nucleotides line up with TRBD2. Per the germline V gene, CDR1 is SGDLS and CDR2 is YYNGEE. This CDR3 contains 20 residues. Trimming removed 4 bases from V and 0 bases from J; junction bases left unmatched: 13. The CDR3 loop is CASSIRTGTSGSYSTDTQYF. Written as DNA, the CDR3 is TGTGCCAGCAGCATCCGTACCGGGACTAGCGGGAGTTACAGCACAGATACGCAGTATTTT.

The CDR3 coding sequence is TGTGCCAGCAGCCAAGGGGAGGGGTCCAGCTGGTATGGCTACACCTTC. This encodes CASSQGEGSSWYGYTF. V gene TRBV3-1 (or the pseudogene TRBV3-2) combines with J gene TRBJ1-2; D perhaps matches TRBD1 (5 bases). V lost 1 base to trimming and J lost 5 bases, with 17 bases between them. CDR3 length: 16 amino acids. From germline, CDR1 is LGHDT and CDR2 YNNKEL (reference sequence).

The J gene is TRBJ2-1, the V gene TRBV9; TRBD2 agrees at 7 bases. The CDR3 has 15 amino acids. Trimming at V came to 0 bases and at J to 7 bases, leaving 7 bases not matched to a gene. The V gene's germline CDR1 is SGDLS and CDR2 YYNGEE. CDR3 in amino acids: CASSVVAGVGNEQFF. The CDR3 bases are TGTGCCAGCAGCGTAGTCGCGGGAGTAGGGAATGAGCAGTTCTTC.

This clone was found once. CDR3 loop: CASSRKGRTVQETQYF. Here the CDR3 DNA reads TGTGCCAGCAGCCGCAAGGGAAGGACAGTACAAGAGACCCAGTACTTC. V and J are TRBV5-5 and TRBJ2-5; tentatively, D is TRBD1 (6 bases). V lost 4 bases and J 2 bases, leaving 18 bases between the germline ends. Germline V gives CDR1 SGHKS, CDR2 YYEKEE (reference sequence). This CDR3 contains 16 residues.

The gene calls are TRBV27 and TRBJ1-6, with 8 bases fitting TRBD1. V was pared by 6 bases and J by 10 bases, with 5 bases of the junction left unmatched. Germline V gene sequence: CDR1 MNHEY, CDR2 SMNVEV (reference sequence). The length of the CDR3 is 13 residues. The CDR3 bases are TGTGCCAGCAGGGACAGGGCGAACTCACCCCTCCACTTT. This sequence encodes CASRDRANSPLHF.

The chain carries TRBV10-3 and TRBJ2-3; 9 bases line up with TRBD2. This CDR3 comprises 20 residues. Germline assignment: CDR1 ENHRY and CDR2 SYGVKD. J lost 4 bases, V lost 6 bases, and 23 bases had no gene match. Written as DNA, the CDR3 is TGTGCCATCAGGACGGGCGCGGGAGGGGATAAGATGTCACTGGCAGATACGCAGTATTTT. Translated: CAIRTGAGGDKMSLADTQYF.

This sequence joins TRBV12-3 or TRBV12-4 and TRBJ2-3; unclear D gene. The V end was cut by 5 bases, the J end by 4 bases, with 10 bases between. The CDR3 is 13 amino acids. The CDR3 loop reads CASSPQRSDTQYF. CDR3 DNA sequence: TGTGCCAGCAGTCCACAACGCTCAGATACGCAGTATTTT.

The rearrangement uses TRBV7-9 and TRBJ2-7, with D perhaps TRBD1 (5 bases). This CDR3 region has 15 residues. V lost 5 bases and J 1 base, leaving 15 bases between the germline ends. CDR1 SEHNR and CDR2 FQNEAQ come from the germline V gene (reference sequence). The CDR3 DNA sequence: TGTGCCAGCAGCCAGGCCCAGGGCCCTTCCTACGAGCAGTACTTC. Translated: CASSQAQGPSYEQYF. Using reference TRBV7-9 and TRBJ2-7 for the parts outside the CDR3, the full variable domain is DTGVSQNPRHKITKRGQNVTFRCDPISEHNRLYWYRQTLGQGPEFLTYFQNEAQLEKSRLLSDRFSAERPKGSFSTLEIQRTEQGDSAMYLCASSQAQGPSYEQYFGPGTRLTVT.

This clone was picked up a small number of times. The rearrangement joins TRBV5-3 to TRBJ2-7; no clear D gene. TRBV5-3 falls under the ORF class, with uncertain function. The CDR3 contains 15 residues. Deletions cut 3 bases from V and 4 bases from J, with 17 bases between. The CDR3 protein is CARSSLSTPSYEQYF. CDR3 coding DNA: TGTGCCAGAAGCTCGCTGAGTACCCCATCTTACGAGCAGTACTTC.

The chain carries TRBV5-1 and TRBJ2-5; 9 bases map to TRBD1. CDR1 is SGHRS and CDR2 is YFSETQ in the germline V gene. This CDR3 is 14 amino acids long. The V gene end was trimmed by 4 bases and the J gene end by 5 bases; junction bases not matched to a gene: 6. The DNA of the CDR3 is TGCGCCAGCAGCCGACAGGGGGAATTGGAGACCCAGTACTTC. Protein product: CASSRQGELETQYF.

This chain connects TRBV19 to TRBJ1-6, with 7 bases that match TRBD1. This CDR3 region has 15 residues. V shed 1 base, J shed 10 bases, and the junction held 7 bases outside the gene matches. CDR1 is LNHDA, CDR2 SQIVND, per germline (reference sequence). In nucleotides, the CDR3 is TGTGCCAGTAGTATAGCGACAGGGATAGGATCACCCCTCCACTTT. Its translation is CASSIATGIGSPLHF.

The chain recombines TRBV5-6 with TRBJ1-6; D ambiguous. The germline V and J ends were trimmed by 4 bases and 8 bases, with 19 bases remaining between them. The CDR3 consists of 16 residues. Looked up from germline, CDR1 is SGHDT and CDR2 is YYEEEE. CDR3: CASSRGARSRDSPLHF. The CDR3 bases are TGTGCCAGCAGCCGGGGAGCCCGTTCCCGTGATTCACCCCTCCACTTT. The full variable domain, its missing parts supplied by reference TRBV5-6 and TRBJ1-6, is DAGVTQSPTHLIKTRGQQVTLRCSPKSGHDTVSWYQQALGQGPQFIFQYYEEEERQRGNFPDRFSGHQFPNYSSELNVNALLLGDSALYLCASSRGARSRDSPLHFGNGTRLTVT.

The chain has TRBV28 and TRBJ2-1, with D possibly matching TRBD1 (6 bases). Trimming pared 8 bases from V and 7 bases from J, leaving 9 bases between. Germline CDR1 is MDHEN and CDR2 is SYDVKM. There are 11 residues in the CDR3. Here the CDR3 reads CASLRGNEQFF. CDR3 in DNA: TGTGCCAGCTTAAGGGGGAATGAGCAGTTCTTC.

The genes are TRBV3-1 (or the pseudogene TRBV3-2) and TRBJ2-1; the match to TRBD2 covers 14 bases. This CDR3 has 17 residues. CDR1 and CDR2 (germline): LGHDT, YNNKEL (reference sequence). J was trimmed by 10 bases and V by 4 bases; bases with no gene match: 12. CDR3 amino acids: CASSLAPGLAGGYEQFF. The CDR3 nucleotides are TGTGCCAGCAGCCTCGCCCCTGGACTAGCGGGAGGTTACGAGCAGTTCTTC.

The V gene is TRBV28, the J gene TRBJ1-5, with D uncertain. V was shortened by 11 bases and J by 2 bases, with 10 bases between the two germline ends. Germline-derived CDR1 and CDR2 are MDHEN and SYDVKM. The CDR3 runs 12 residues. The CDR3 DNA reads as TGTGCCGTGATCAGTGGCAATCAGCCCCAGCATTTT. This sequence encodes CAVISGNQPQHF.

This chain uses TRBV4-2 with TRBJ2-2, with 8 bases aligning to TRBD2. CDR1 is LGHNA, CDR2 YNFKEQ, per germline. CDR3 size: 15 residues. J was trimmed by 6 bases and V by 3 bases; bases with no gene match: 6. The DNA of the CDR3 is TGTGCCAGCAGCCAGACGGGAGGGGAAGCCGGGGAGCTGTTTTTT. As protein: CASSQTGGEAGELFF.

The CDR3 DNA is TGTGCCAGCAGCCCCCCGGGACTAGCGGGAAGGGAGACCCAGTACTTC. Its protein is CASSPPGLAGRETQYF. The chain combines TRBV5-4 with TRBJ2-5; 13 bases match TRBD2. The trim removed 4 bases at V and 5 bases at J, leaving 8 bases unmatched. This CDR3 contains 16 residues. Germline CDR1 is SGHNT and CDR2 is YYREEE (reference sequence).